This TCR beta chain stems from a study of identical twins. Worth noting for this clonotype: The antigen is undetermined.

Whole-study results and caveats: Twin-shared out-of-frame alpha sequences showed excess low generation probability. Models predicted less out-of-frame TCR alpha sharing in monozygotic twins than was found.

TCRdb independently ran MiXCR on the 5' RACE reads; one entry per CDR3 protein. The sample includes about 300,000 distinct CDR3 sequences, around 12% of them seen just once. This same sample was also taken into another study, of yellow fever vaccine responses in identical twins.

The clonotype originates from a woman aged 18-29 years in good health. Sequencing was done on a sample of CD8+ T cells sorted from blood.

CDR3 amino acids: CASSYRGSFYNSPLHF. CDR3 sequence (DNA): TGCGCCAGCAGCTACAGGGGATCCTTCTATAATTCACCCCTCCACTTT. The chain combines TRBV5-1 with TRBJ1-6, with 7 nucleotides matching TRBD1. V shed 3 bases, J shed 3 bases, and the junction held 6 bases outside the gene matches. The CDR3 sequence is 16 residues long. The germline V gene has CDR1 SGHRS and CDR2 YFSETQ.